This TCR beta chain originates from a study of graft-versus-host responses after intestinal transplantation. About the study: Each of the recipients got a multivisceral, liver-intestinal, or isolated intestinal transplant. All recipients were given anti-thymocyte globulin induction, and tacrolimus and steroids were then administered for three to four years. Broader study findings: Recipient bone marrow held GvH clones, some seen earlier in ileum or blood.

Germline CDR1 reads LNHDA; CDR2 reads SQIVND (reference sequence). This CDR3 is 14 amino acids long. V was clipped by 3 bases and J by 3 bases, with 12 bases between them. A note on this clone: Its specificity is unknown.

Assay: immunoSEQ multiplex PCR; the TCRdb copy retains only in-frame clones and omits some. This sample carries about 120,000 clones, just over 90% of them seen once, and the ten largest clones take 0.4% to 0.55%. The chain carries TRBV19 and TRBJ2-7; D is unclear. This TCR was sampled from a human donor who received an intestinal transplant. This material consisted of unstimulated CD8+ T cells sorted from spleen or lymph node cells, taken before intestinal transplant. CDR3 loop: CASSITATVYEQYF. The CDR3 DNA is TGTGCCAGTAGTATCACAGCCACCGTCTACGAGCAGTACTTC.